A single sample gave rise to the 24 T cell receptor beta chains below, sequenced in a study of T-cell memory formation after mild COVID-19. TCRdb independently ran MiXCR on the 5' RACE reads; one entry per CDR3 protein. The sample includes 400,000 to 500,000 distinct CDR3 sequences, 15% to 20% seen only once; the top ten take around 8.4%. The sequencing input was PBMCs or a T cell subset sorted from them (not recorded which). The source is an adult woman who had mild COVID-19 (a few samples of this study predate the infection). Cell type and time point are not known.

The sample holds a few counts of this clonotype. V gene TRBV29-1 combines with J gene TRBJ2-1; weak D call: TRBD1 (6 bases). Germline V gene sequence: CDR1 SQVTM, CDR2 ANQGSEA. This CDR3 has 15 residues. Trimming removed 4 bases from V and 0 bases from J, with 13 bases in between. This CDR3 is CSVGGGGSSYNEQFF. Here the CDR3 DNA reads TGCAGCGTTGGGGGTGGGGGCAGCTCCTACAATGAGCAGTTCTTC.

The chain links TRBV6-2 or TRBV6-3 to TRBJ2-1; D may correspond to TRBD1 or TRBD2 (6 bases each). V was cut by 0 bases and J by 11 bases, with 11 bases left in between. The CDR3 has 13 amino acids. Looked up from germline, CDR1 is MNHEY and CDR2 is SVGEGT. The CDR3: CASSYSGGTKQFF. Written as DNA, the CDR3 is TGTGCCAGCAGTTACTCTGGGGGGACAAAGCAGTTCTTC.

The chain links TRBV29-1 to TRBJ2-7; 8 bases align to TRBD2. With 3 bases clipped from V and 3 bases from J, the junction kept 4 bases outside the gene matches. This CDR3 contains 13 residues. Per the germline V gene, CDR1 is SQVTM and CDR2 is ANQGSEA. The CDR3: CSVEIAGFYEQYF. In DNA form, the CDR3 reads TGCAGCGTTGAGATAGCGGGGTTCTACGAGCAGTACTTC.

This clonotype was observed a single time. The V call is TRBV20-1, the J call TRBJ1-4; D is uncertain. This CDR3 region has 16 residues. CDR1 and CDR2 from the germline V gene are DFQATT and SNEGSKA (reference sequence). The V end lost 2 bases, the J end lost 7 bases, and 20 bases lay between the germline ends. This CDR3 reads CSARLDLGLEGEKLFF. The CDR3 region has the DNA TGCAGTGCTAGATTGGACCTGGGCCTGGAGGGTGAAAAACTGTTTTTT.

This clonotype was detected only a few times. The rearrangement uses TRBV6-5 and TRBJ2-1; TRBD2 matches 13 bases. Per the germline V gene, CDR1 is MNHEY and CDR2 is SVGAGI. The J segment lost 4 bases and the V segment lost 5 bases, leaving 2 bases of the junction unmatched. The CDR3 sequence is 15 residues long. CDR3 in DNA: TGTGCCAGCAGTAAGGGACTAGCGGGATACAATGAGCAGTTCTTC. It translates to CASSKGLAGYNEQFF.

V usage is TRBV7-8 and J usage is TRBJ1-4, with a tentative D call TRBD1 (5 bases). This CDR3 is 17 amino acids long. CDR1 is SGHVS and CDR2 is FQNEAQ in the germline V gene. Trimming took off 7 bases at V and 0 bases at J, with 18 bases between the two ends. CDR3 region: CASTLTDTYATNEKLFF. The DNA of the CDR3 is TGTGCCAGCACCCTAACGGACACTTACGCAACTAATGAAAAACTGTTTTTT.

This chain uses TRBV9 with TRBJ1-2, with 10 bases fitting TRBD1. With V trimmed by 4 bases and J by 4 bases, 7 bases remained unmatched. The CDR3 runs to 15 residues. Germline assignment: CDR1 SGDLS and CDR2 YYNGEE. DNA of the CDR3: TGTGCCAGCAGCCCAAGACAGGGGGCGCCCTATGGCTACACCTTC. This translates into CASSPRQGAPYGYTF.

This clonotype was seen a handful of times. CDR3 in DNA: TGTGCCAGCAGCTTAGACAGGGGTTGGACTGAAGCTTTCTTT. Protein: CASSLDRGWTEAFF. This chain joins TRBV7-7 and TRBJ1-1; 7 nucleotides match TRBD1. Germline V CDR1 and CDR2: SSHAT, FNYEAQ (reference sequence). With V trimmed by 1 base and J by 5 bases, 4 bases remained unmatched. The CDR3 covers 14 residues.

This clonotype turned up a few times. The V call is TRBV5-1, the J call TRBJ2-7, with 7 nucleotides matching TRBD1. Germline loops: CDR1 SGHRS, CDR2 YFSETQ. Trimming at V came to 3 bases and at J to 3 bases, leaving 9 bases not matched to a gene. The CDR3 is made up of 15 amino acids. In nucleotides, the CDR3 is TGCGCCAGCAGCTCCTTGACAGGGACGGTCTACGAGCAGTACTTC. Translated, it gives CASSSLTGTVYEQYF.

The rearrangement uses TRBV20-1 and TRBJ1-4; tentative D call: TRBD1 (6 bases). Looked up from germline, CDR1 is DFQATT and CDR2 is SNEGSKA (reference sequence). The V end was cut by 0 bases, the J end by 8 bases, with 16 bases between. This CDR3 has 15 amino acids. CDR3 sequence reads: CSARERIPGQEKLFF. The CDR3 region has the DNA TGCAGTGCTAGAGAACGAATACCGGGACAAGAAAAACTGTTTTTT.

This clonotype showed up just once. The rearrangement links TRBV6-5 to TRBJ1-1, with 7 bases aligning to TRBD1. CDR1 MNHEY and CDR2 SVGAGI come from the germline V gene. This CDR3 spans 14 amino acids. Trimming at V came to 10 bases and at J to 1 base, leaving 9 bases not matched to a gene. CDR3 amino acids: CATRRTGRNTEAFF. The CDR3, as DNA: TGTGCCACCCGTAGGACAGGCCGGAACACTGAAGCTTTCTTT.

CDR3: CAISETGNEQFF. CDR3 bases: TGTGCCATCAGTGAGACGGGGAATGAGCAGTTCTTC. The V gene is TRBV10-3, the J gene TRBJ2-1; D may be TRBD2 (5 bases). Germline loops: CDR1 ENHRY, CDR2 SYGVKD. V was clipped by 2 bases and J by 7 bases, with 6 bases between them. CDR3 size: 12 residues.

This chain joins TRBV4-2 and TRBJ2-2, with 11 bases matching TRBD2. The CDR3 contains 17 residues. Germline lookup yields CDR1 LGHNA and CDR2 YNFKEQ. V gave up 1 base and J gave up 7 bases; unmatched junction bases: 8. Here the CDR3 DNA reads TGTGCCAGCAGCCAAGTACTAGCGGGAGAAAAATACGGGGAGCTGTTTTTT. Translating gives CASSQVLAGEKYGELFF.

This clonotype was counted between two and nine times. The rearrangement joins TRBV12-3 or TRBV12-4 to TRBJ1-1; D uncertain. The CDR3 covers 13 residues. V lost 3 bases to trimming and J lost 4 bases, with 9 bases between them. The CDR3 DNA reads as TGTGCCAGCAGTTTTGCACCAGGCACTGAAGCTTTCTTT. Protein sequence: CASSFAPGTEAFF.

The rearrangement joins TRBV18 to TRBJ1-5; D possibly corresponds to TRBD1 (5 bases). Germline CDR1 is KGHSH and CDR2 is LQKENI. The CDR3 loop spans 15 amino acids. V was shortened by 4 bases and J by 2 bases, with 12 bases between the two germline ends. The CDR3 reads CASSRGRIGNQPQHF. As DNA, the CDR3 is TGTGCCAGCTCACGGGGCAGGATCGGCAATCAGCCCCAGCATTTT.

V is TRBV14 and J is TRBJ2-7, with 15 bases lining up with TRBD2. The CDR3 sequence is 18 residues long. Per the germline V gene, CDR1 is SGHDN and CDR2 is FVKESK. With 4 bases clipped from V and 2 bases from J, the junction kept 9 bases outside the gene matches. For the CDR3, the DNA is TGTGCCAGCAGCCGGACTAGCGGGGGGGCCGCTCGACCCTACGAGCAGTACTTC. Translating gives CASSRTSGGAARPYEQYF.

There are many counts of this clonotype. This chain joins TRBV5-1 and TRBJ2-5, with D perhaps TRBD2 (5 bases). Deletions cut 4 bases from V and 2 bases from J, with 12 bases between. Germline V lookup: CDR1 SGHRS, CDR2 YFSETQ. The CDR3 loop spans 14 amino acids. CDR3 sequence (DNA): TGCGCCAGCAGCCGGGAACCCTCTCAAGAGACCCAGTACTTC. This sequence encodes CASSREPSQETQYF.

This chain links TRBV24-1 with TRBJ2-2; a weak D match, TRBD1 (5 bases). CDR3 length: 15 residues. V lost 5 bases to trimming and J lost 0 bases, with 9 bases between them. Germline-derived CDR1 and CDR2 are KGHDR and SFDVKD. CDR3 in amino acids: CATSVAGPNTGELFF. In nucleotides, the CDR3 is TGTGCCACCAGTGTCGCAGGGCCGAACACCGGGGAGCTGTTTTTT.

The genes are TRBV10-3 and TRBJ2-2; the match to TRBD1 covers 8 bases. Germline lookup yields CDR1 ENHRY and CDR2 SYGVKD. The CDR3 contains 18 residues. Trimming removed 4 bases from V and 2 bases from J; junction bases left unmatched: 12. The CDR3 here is CAISARQGFAINTGELFF. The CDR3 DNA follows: TGTGCCATCAGTGCCAGACAGGGGTTCGCTATCAACACCGGGGAGCTGTTTTTT.

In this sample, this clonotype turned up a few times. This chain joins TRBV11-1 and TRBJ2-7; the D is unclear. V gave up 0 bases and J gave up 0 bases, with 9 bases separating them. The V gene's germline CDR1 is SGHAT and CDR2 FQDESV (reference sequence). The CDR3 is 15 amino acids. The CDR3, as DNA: TGTGCCAGCAGCTTAGCCGGAGTAGTCTCCTACGAGCAGTACTTC. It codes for CASSLAGVVSYEQYF.

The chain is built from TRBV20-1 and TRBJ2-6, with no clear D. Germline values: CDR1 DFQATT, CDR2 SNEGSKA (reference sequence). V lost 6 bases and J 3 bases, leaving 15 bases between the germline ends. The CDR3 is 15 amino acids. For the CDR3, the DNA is TGCAGTGCCCTGAATGGGGAACTTGGGGCCAACGTCCTGACTTTC. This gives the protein CSALNGELGANVLTF.

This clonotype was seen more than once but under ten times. The CDR3 DNA is TGTGCCAGCAGTGAGAACCAGATCCAAGAGACCCAGTACTTC. Its protein product is CASSENQIQETQYF. The chain uses TRBV25-1 and TRBJ2-5; D gene uncertain. There are 14 residues in the CDR3. V lost 3 bases and J 1 base, leaving 9 bases between the germline ends. Germline values: CDR1 MGHDK, CDR2 SYGVNS.

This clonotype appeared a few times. Here the CDR3 DNA reads TGTGCCAGCAGCTTAGACAGGGGCAAGGACAATGAGCAGTTCTTC. It specifies CASSLDRGKDNEQFF. This chain uses TRBV7-9 with TRBJ2-1, with TRBD1 matching 7 bases. The CDR3 consists of 15 residues. J gave up 5 bases and V 1 base, and 5 bases lay outside the gene matches. Germline V gene lookup returns CDR1 SEHNR and CDR2 FQNEAQ (reference sequence).

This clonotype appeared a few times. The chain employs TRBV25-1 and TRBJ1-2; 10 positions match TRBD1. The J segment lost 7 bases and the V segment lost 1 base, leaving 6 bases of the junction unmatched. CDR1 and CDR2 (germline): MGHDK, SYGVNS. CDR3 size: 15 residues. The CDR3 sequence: CASSESGGTGAGYTF. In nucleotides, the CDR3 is TGTGCCAGCAGTGAATCGGGAGGGACAGGGGCTGGCTACACCTTC.